This TCR beta chain emerged from a study of memory CD4+ T cells and cytomegalovirus serostatus. Study background: This sample comes from healthy Belgian adults, roughly nine CMV seropositive, 24 seronegative.

This clone has a single count. Germline V gene sequence: CDR1 MGHRA, CDR2 YSYEKL. The CDR3 has 15 residues. V lost 4 bases and J 6 bases, leaving 19 bases between the germline ends. Sequenced by immunoSEQ multiplex PCR; TCRdb stores in-frame clones only, minus some. The sample carries fewer than 50,000 clones, around 80% recorded once. Single viable CD3+CD4+CD8-CD45RO+ cells were sorted as the memory CD4+ T cells. CMV serostatus came from serum IgG against pp150, pp28, p38, p52. The origin of this receptor is an adult in good health and CMV-seronegative. The genes are TRBV4-1 and TRBJ2-7; the D call may be TRBD1 or TRBD2 (5 bases each). Sequenced material: memory CD4+ T cells from blood. CDR3 nucleotides: TGCGCCAGCAGCCTCCTGAGGGCCGGGGCGGCCGAGCAGTACTTC. It yields the protein CASSLLRAGAAEQYF.